Given below is one T cell receptor (beta chain) in context. This clone is a singleton in its sample. The antigen it binds to is not known. One base away there is no much larger clone; base qualities are not given. From V the trimming removes 0 bases and from J it removes 5 bases, while the gene matches leave 2 bases of the junction unaccounted for. Reading from cysteine to phenylalanine, the CDR3 counts 15 amino acids. The sequence is cut down to CDR3 DNA, 45 bases in frame from base 1. The CDR1 and CDR2 encoded by the germline V gene are SGHDT and YYEEEE. This sample stems from a study of T cell responses to AZD1222 COVID-19 vaccine (dated by TCRdb to about 2021). Broadly, across the study: AZD1222 recipients with second doses at about 4 weeks or about 12 weeks were pooled, because spike-specific TCR depth and breadth did not differ between schedules. A total of more than 230 trial participants underwent TCR sequencing, of whom roughly 210 had received two doses of AZD1222 and 26 had received two doses of the MenACWY control vaccine. Trial participants were enrolled by age into subgroups of 18-55, 56-69 and 70-plus years, and about 150, 27 and 61 TCR-sequenced participants, respectively, were included in these subgroups.

The CDR3 regions of human TCRbeta chains were analyzed by immunosequencing. The authors' analysis ran thus. TCRs in the repertoires were matched against a reference library of SARS-CoV-2-specific TCRs that had been generated with the MIRA antigen-specificity platform. Breadth was defined as the fraction of unique TCRs that were SARS-CoV-2-associated. Depth was defined as the fraction of total T cells that were SARS-CoV-2-associated. Using the MIRA data, each spike-specific TCR was mapped to the spike region that the TCR reacts to and placed in a CD4 or CD8 class. Log10-transformed breadth and depth values were compared by one-way ANOVA with Sidak's multiple comparisons tests. TCRdb's version of the immuneACCESS table is confined to in-frame rearrangements and falls short of the full clone set. An unresolved V gene accounts for under half of the shortfall where checked; the remainder is of unknown origin. V and J calls and clone size are given by that table; D and trimming were obtained from the DNA. The sample has roughly 100,000 clones on record, about 90% of them singletons. Clones ranked in the top ten supply approximately 5% of the sample.

What this sample's time point label stands for: baseline before first vaccination. The vaccinee samples were drawn from two UK trials, COV001 and COV002, one of which was a single-blind randomized controlled phase 2/3 trial testing AZD1222 (ChAdOx1 nCoV-19) in healthy adults. Trial participant PBMC samples were collected at day 0 and day 28 after the second dose for TCRbeta chain sequencing. The paper's findings and limits, for the study overall: Vaccine-associated CD4 TCRs spanned the whole spike protein, with dominant responses in regions 160-218 and 743-854. Reportedly, close to half of the unique spike-specific TCRs recognized epitopes lying outside the regions that are mutated in the B.1.351 and B.1.1.7 variants. Conclusions about previously exposed vaccinees are limited, since just a handful of AZD1222 recipients were seropositive for SARS-CoV-2 at baseline. The 56-69-year group was small, and its depth increase did not reach significance, likely because of low power. Participants were mostly white British and included more females than males, and it was suggested by the authors that clonal diversity may have been underestimated. Because no day 14 peak-response samples were available, repertoires were characterized only after the peak T cell response. A significant rise in spike-specific TCR breadth and depth was observed after two AZD1222 doses relative to day 0 and relative to MenACWY recipients.

This TCR was recovered from an adult in good health. The chain couples TRBV5-6 to TRBJ2-1; 10 nucleotides in the junction match TRBD2. Material: peripheral blood, obtained on day 0 of AZD1222 vaccination. CDR3 sequence: CASSLGLAGNNEQFF. In nucleotide form, the sequence is TGTGCCAGCAGCTTGGGACTAGCGGGTAACAATGAGCAGTTCTTC.